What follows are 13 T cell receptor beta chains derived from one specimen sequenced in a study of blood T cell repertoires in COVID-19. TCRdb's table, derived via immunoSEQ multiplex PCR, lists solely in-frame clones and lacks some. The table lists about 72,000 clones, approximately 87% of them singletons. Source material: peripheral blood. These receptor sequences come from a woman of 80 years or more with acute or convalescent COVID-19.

CDR3 sequence: CASSLAGATGGYTF. DNA of the CDR3: TGTGCCAGCAGTTTAGCAGGGGCCACCGGTGGCTACACCTTC. This chain uses TRBV27 with TRBJ1-2; TRBD1 is a possible D gene (6 bases). Germline CDR1 is MNHEY and CDR2 is SMNVEV (reference sequence). The CDR3 loop spans 14 amino acids. Deletions cut 2 bases from V and 7 bases from J, with 14 bases between.

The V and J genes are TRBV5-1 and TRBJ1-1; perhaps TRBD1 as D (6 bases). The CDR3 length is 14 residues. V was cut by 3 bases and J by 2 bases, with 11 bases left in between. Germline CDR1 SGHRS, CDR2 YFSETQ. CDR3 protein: CASSSGTPNTEAFF. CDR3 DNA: TGCGCCAGCAGCTCCGGGACACCAAACACTGAAGCTTTCTTT.

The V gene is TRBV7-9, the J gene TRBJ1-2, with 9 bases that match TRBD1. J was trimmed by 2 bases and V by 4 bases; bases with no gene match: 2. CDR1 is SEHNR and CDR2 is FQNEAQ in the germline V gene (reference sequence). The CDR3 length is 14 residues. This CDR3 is CASSSGQGNYGYTF. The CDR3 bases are TGTGCCAGCAGCTCGGGACAGGGAAACTATGGCTACACCTTC.

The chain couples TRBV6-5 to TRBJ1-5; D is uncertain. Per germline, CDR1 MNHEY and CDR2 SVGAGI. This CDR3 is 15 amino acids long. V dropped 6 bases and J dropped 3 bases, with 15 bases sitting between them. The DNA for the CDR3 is TGTGCCAGCAGCCCCACGACATCCTCCAATCAGCCCCAGCATTTT. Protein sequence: CASSPTTSSNQPQHF.

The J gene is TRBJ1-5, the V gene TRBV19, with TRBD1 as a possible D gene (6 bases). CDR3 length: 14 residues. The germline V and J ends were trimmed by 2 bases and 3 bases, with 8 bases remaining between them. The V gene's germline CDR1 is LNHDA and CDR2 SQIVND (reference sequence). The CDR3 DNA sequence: TGTGCCAGTAGTATACAGGGGAACAATCAGCCCCAGCATTTT. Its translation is CASSIQGNNQPQHF.

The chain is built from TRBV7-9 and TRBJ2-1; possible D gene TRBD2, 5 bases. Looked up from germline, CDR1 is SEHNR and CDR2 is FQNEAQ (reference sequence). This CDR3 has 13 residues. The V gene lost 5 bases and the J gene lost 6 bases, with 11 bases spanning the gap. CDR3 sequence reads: CASSPPAVNEQFF. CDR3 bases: TGTGCCAGCAGCCCGCCAGCGGTCAATGAGCAGTTCTTC.

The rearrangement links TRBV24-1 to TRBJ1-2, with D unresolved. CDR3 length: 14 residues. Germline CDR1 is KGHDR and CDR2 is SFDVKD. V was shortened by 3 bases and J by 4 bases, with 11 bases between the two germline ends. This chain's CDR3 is CATSDMSRGYGYTF. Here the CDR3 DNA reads TGTGCCACCAGTGATATGTCCAGAGGCTATGGCTACACCTTC.

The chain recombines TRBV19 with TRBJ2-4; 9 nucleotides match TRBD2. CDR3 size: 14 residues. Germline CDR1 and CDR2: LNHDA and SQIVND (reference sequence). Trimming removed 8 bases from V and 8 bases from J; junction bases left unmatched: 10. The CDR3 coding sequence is TGTGCCAGTCGGAGCGGGGGGCCGGCTGACATTCAGTACTTC. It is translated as CASRSGGPADIQYF. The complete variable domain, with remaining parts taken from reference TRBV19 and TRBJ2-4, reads DGGITQSPKYLFRKEGQNVTLSCEQNLNHDAMYWYRQDPGQGLRLIYYSQIVNDFQKGDIAEGYSVSREKKESFPLTVTSAQKNPTAFYLCASRSGGPADIQYFGAGTRLSVL.

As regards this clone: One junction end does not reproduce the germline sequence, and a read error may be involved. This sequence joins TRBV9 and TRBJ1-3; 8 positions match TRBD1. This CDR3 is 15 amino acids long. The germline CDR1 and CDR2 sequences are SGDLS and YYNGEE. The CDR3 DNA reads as TGTGCCAGCAGCCTGACAGGGGCTCCTGGGAACACCATATATTTT. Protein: CASSLTGAPGNTIYF.

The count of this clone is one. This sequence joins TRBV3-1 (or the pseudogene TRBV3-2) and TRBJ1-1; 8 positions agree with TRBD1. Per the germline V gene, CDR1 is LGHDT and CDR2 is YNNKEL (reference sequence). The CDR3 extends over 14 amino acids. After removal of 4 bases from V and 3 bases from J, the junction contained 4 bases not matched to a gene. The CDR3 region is CASSLGQGYTEAFF. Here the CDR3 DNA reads TGTGCCAGCAGCCTTGGACAGGGCTACACTGAAGCTTTCTTT.

For the CDR3, the DNA is TGTGCCAGCAGTTTTAGAGAGCTAGCGGGGAGGAGAACAGATACGCAGTATTTT. Translation gives CASSFRELAGRRTDTQYF. The genes are TRBV27 and TRBJ2-3, with 9 bases that match TRBD2. The CDR3 is 18 residues long. The V gene end was trimmed by 3 bases and the J gene end by 3 bases; junction bases not matched to a gene: 13. Germline V gene lookup returns CDR1 MNHEY and CDR2 SMNVEV (reference sequence).

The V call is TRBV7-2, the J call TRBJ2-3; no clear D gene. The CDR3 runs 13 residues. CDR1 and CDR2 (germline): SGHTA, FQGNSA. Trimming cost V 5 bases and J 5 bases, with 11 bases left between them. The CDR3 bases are TGTGCCAGCAGCACCCCCCCGGGAGATACGCAGTATTTT. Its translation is CASSTPPGDTQYF.

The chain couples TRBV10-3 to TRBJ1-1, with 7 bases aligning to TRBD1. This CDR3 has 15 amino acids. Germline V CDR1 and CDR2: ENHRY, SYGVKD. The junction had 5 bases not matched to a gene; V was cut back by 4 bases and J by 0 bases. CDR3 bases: TGTGCCATCAGTGTATTAACAGGGGTGAACACTGAAGCTTTCTTT. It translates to CAISVLTGVNTEAFF.